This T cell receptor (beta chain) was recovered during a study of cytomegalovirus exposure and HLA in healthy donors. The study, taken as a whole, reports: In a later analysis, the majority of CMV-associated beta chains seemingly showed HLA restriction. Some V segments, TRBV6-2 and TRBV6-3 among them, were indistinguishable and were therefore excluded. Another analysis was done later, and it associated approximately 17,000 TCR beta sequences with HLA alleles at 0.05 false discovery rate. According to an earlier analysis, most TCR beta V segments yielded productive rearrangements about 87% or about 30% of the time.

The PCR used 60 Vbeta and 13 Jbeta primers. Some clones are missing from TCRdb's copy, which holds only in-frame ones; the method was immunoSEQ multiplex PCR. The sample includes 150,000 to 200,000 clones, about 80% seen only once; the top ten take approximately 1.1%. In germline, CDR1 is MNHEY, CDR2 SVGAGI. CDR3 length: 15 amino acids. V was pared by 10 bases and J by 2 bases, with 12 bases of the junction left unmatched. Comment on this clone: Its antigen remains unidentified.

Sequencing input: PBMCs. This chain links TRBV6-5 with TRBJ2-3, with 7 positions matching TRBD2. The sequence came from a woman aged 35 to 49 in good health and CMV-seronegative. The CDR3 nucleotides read TGTGCCACCACCCGGGGGGTGCCACACACAGATACGCAGTATTTT. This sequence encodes CATTRGVPHTDTQYF.